Listed below are T cell receptor beta chains from one sample, sequenced in a study of T cell repertoires in aging, cancer and after chemotherapy. TCRdb reanalysed the multiplex PCR reads using MiXCR and keeps one entry per CDR3 protein. The profile shows under 2,500 distinct CDR3 sequences, around 24% of them singletons. The specimen was blood. These receptors originate from a human donor with a solid tumor. The CDR3 runs from the conserved cysteine through the conserved F or W. D genes are given only for firm matches. Clone size is shown for a subset of rows, as once, few, many or a class of expanded clone.

j_gene	v_gene	d_gene	abundance	CDR3aa	CDR3nt
TRBJ1-1	TRBV12-3/TRBV12-4	NA	few	CASSFQSSNTEAFF	TGTGCCAGCAGTTTCCAGTCCTCGAACACTGAAGCTTTCTTT
TRBJ2-1	TRBV29-1	TRBD2	medium-sized	CSVEAWTSFDNEQFF	TGCAGCGTTGAGGCTTGGACTAGCTTCGACAATGAGCAGTTCTTC
TRBJ1-1	TRBV6-4	TRBD1	few	CASSDGTGEHEAFF	TGTGCCAGCAGTGACGGGACAGGAGAACATGAAGCTTTCTTT
TRBJ1-4	TRBV7-9	NA	NA	CASSLISTTNEKLFF	TGTGCCAGCAGCCTAATATCAACAACTAATGAAAAACTGTTTTTT
TRBJ1-1	TRBV5-4	NA	NA	CASSLARGADYNTEAFF	TGTGCCAGCAGCTTGGCCCGGGGGGCCGACTATAACACTGAAGCTTTCTTT
TRBJ1-3	TRBV6-5	NA	large	CASSYSGSGNTIYF	TGTGCCAGCAGTTACTCAGGCTCTGGAAACACCATATATTTT
TRBJ1-3	TRBV5-1	NA	NA	CASSLFPGQFDTIYF	TGCGCCAGCAGCTTGTTTCCAGGTCAATTTGACACCATATATTTT
TRBJ1-4	TRBV5-6	NA	NA	CASSSFGGNGATNEKLFF	TGTGCCAGCAGCTCCTTTGGGGGAAACGGAGCAACTAATGAAAAACTGTTTTTT
TRBJ1-5	TRBV27	TRBD1	NA	CASSFAGGSGQPQHF	TGTGCCAGCAGTTTTGCAGGGGGTTCAGGTCAGCCCCAGCATTTT
TRBJ2-7	TRBV5-1	NA	NA	CASSLNLVGYEQYF	TGCGCCAGCAGCTTGAATCTCGTCGGCTACGAGCAGTACTTC
TRBJ2-1	TRBV5-8	TRBD2	NA	CASSTAGGHGEQFF	TGTGCCAGCAGCACCGCGGGGGGGCATGGTGAGCAGTTCTTC
TRBJ1-1	TRBV15	TRBD1	large	CATSREGQGVEAFF	TGTGCCACCAGCAGAGAAGGACAGGGGGTAGAAGCTTTCTTT
TRBJ2-2	TRBV7-3	TRBD2	few	CASRKLAGGDTGELFF	TGTGCCAGCAGGAAACTAGCGGGGGGTGACACCGGGGAGCTGTTTTTT
TRBJ2-2	TRBV6-4	NA	NA	CASSDSTGSTGELFF	TGTGCCAGCAGTGACTCCACGGGCTCCACCGGGGAGCTGTTTTTT
TRBJ2-3	TRBV7-2	NA	NA	CASSQTFRGQPTDTQYF	TGTGCCAGCAGCCAAACCTTCCGAGGACAGCCCACAGATACGCAGTATTTT
TRBJ2-3	TRBV6-1	NA	medium-sized	CASSEFGSSTDTQYF	TGTGCCAGCAGTGAATTTGGGAGTAGCACAGATACGCAGTATTTT
TRBJ2-1	TRBV6-1	TRBD2	NA	CASSGLAPYNEQFF	TGTGCCAGCAGTGGACTAGCGCCCTACAATGAGCAGTTCTTC
TRBJ1-5	TRBV19	NA	NA	CASSIHAGYSNQPQHF	TGTGCCAGTAGTATTCACGCAGGATATAGCAATCAGCCCCAGCATTTT
TRBJ1-1	TRBV6-5	NA	medium-sized	CASSLIRDTEAFF	TGTGCCAGCAGCTTAATAAGGGACACTGAAGCTTTCTTT
TRBJ1-2	TRBV27	NA	large	CASSLLWGGPGYTF	TGTGCCAGCAGTTTGTTGTGGGGGGGACCTGGCTACACCTTC
TRBJ1-1	TRBV20-1	NA	once	CSVPKTNTEAFF	TGCAGTGTCCCCAAAACGAACACTGAAGCTTTCTTT
TRBJ1-2	TRBV14	NA	NA	CASSQEKGSGYGYTF	TGTGCCAGCAGCCAAGAGAAGGGCTCTGGCTATGGCTACACCTTC
TRBJ1-1	TRBV12-3/TRBV12-4	NA	few	CASSSETEAFF	TGTGCCAGCAGTTCGGAGACTGAAGCTTTCTTT
TRBJ2-3	TRBV19	NA	NA	CASSTTTRADTQYF	TGTGCCAGTAGTACGACCACCAGGGCAGATACGCAGTATTTT
TRBJ2-5	TRBV6-1	TRBD2	NA	CASSESPGGGGQPRLETQYF	TGTGCCAGCAGTGAATCTCCGGGGGGGGGGGGCCAACCCCGGTTAGAGACCCAGTACTTC
TRBJ2-1	TRBV11-2	NA	few	CASSSGLYNEQFF	TGTGCCAGCAGCTCGGGACTGTACAATGAGCAGTTCTTC
TRBJ1-5	TRBV6-5	NA	NA	CASSEAVSFLNQPQHF	TGTGCCAGCAGTGAAGCAGTCAGCTTTTTGAATCAGCCCCAGCATTTT
TRBJ2-7	TRBV10-3	NA	few	CAISGADSPNYEQYF	TGTGCCATCAGTGGGGCTGACAGCCCGAACTACGAGCAGTACTTC